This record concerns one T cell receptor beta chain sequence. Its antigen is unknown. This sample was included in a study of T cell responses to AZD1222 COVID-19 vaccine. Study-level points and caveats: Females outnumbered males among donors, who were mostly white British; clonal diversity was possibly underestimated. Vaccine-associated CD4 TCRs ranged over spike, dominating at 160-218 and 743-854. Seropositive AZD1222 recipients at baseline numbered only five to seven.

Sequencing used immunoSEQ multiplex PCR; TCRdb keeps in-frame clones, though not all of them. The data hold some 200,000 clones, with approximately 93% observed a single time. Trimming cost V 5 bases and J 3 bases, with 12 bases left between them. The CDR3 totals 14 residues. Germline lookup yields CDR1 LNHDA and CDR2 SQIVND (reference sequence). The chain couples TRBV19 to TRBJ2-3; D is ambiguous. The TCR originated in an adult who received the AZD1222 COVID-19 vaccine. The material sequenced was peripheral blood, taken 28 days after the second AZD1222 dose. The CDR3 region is CASSPPPRTDTQYF. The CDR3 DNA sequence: TGTGCCAGTAGTCCACCACCCCGGACAGATACGCAGTATTTT.